This T cell receptor (beta chain) comes out of a study of cytomegalovirus exposure and HLA in healthy donors. Study results and limitations: According to a subsequent analysis, TCR clusters identified in the first cohort showed a tendency to co-occur across the approximately 120 validation repertoires.

Details on this clone: Antigen: not known.

The data were produced by immunoSEQ multiplex PCR, yet TCRdb's version contains in-frame clones alone and is incomplete. This table has 55,000 to 70,000 clones, over 80% appearing once. What was sequenced was PBMCs. The receptor's source is a man aged 18-30 years in good health and CMV-seronegative.

The CDR3 nucleotides read TGTGCCAGCTCTCTACAGGGTTGGAACGTTCAGCCCCAGCATTTT. Residues: CASSLQGWNVQPQHF. The rearrangement uses TRBV18 and TRBJ1-5; D is possibly TRBD1 (6 bases). Germline lookup yields CDR1 KGHSH and CDR2 LQKENI. The V end was cut by 6 bases, the J end by 6 bases, with 18 bases between. The CDR3 consists of 15 residues.